These T cell receptor beta chains were read from a single sample in a study of blood T cell dynamics during melanoma immunotherapy. Sequencing used immunoSEQ multiplex PCR; TCRdb keeps in-frame clones, though not all of them. The sample lists under 9,500 clones; more than 75% were seen once. The sample was blood, taken from a patient treated with checkpoint blockade. All receptors derive from a human donor with melanoma. The CDR3 runs from the conserved cysteine through the conserved F or W. The D gene is left open where the match is weak. Clone size, where shown, is once, few, many, or a class for clones that have expanded.

abundance	v_gene	j_gene	d_gene	CDR3aa	CDR3nt
once	TRBV11-2	TRBJ2-7	TRBD1	CASSSRGQGDPYEQYF	TGTGCCAGCAGCTCCCGTGGACAGGGGGATCCCTACGAGCAGTACTTC
once	TRBV29-1	TRBJ2-7	.	CSAARQASYEQYF	TGCAGCGCAGCTCGACAGGCGTCCTACGAGCAGTACTTC
few	TRBV30	TRBJ1-6	.	CAWSWDRPHGNSPLHF	TGTGCCTGGAGTTGGGACCGTCCTCATGGGAATTCACCCCTCCACTTT
.	TRBV2	TRBJ1-1	.	CASRFRGLDTEAFF	TGTGCCAGCAGATTCAGGGGATTGGACACTGAAGCTTTCTTT
.	TRBV6-1	TRBJ1-1	.	CASSEPGRGTEAFF	TGTGCCAGCAGTGAACCGGGGAGAGGGACTGAAGCTTTCTTT
.	TRBV6-5	TRBJ1-2	TRBD1	CASSRDGTGFYGYTF	TGTGCCAGCAGCCGTGACGGGACAGGTTTCTATGGCTACACCTTC
once	TRBV7-2	TRBJ2-7	.	CASSSAGTQGREQYF	TGTGCCAGCAGCTCAGCGGGGACCCAGGGGAGGGAGCAGTACTTC
.	TRBV27	TRBJ1-1	.	CASRAGRLNTEAFF	TGTGCCAGCAGGGCTGGACGCTTGAACACTGAAGCTTTCTTT
.	TRBV5-1	TRBJ2-3	TRBD1	CASSFWTGGTDTQYF	TGCGCCAGCAGCTTCTGGACAGGGGGCACAGATACGCAGTATTTT
.	TRBV5-1	TRBJ1-4	.	CASRRGYNEKLFF	TGCGCCAGCAGGAGGGGATATAATGAAAAACTGTTTTTT
once	TRBV5-1	TRBJ1-5	TRBD1	CASSTLQGALFLSIGNQPQHF	TGCGCCAGCAGCACCCTACAGGGGGCGCTTTTTTTGAGTATTGGTAATCAGCCCCAGCATTTT
.	TRBV4-1	TRBJ1-2	.	CASSPREGDGHYGYTF	TGCGCCAGCAGCCCGAGGGAGGGGGACGGACACTATGGCTACACCTTC
.	TRBV10-1	TRBJ2-1	.	CASSDPNPSSYNEQFF	TGCGCCAGCAGTGACCCGAACCCTAGCTCCTACAATGAGCAGTTCTTC
.	TRBV5-6	TRBJ2-7	.	CASSMGPYEQYF	TGTGCCAGCAGTATGGGGCCTTACGAGCAGTACTTC
.	TRBV5-4	TRBJ1-2	.	CASSLGGSNYGYTF	TGTGCCAGCAGCTTGGGGGGGTCGAACTATGGCTACACCTTC
.	TRBV29-1	TRBJ2-7	.	CSVMGSSYEQYF	TGCAGCGTTATGGGGAGCTCCTACGAGCAGTACTTC
.	TRBV7-9	TRBJ2-5	TRBD1	CASSSGQGAREQYF	TGTGCCAGCAGCTCCGGACAGGGGGCTCGGGAGCAGTACTTC
.	TRBV11-2	TRBJ2-5	.	CASSLSLETQYF	TGTGCCAGCAGCTTATCACTCGAGACCCAGTACTTC
.	TRBV5-1	TRBJ1-2	TRBD1	CASSLGGQGADGYTF	TGCGCCAGCAGCTTGGGCGGGCAGGGGGCTGATGGCTACACCTTC
.	TRBV7-2	TRBJ2-3	.	CASSLMRGLTDTQYF	TGTGCCAGCAGCTTAATGCGGGGACTCACAGATACGCAGTATTTT
.	TRBV5-5	TRBJ1-2	.	CASSYQYDYGYTF	TGTGCCAGCAGCTATCAATACGACTATGGCTACACCTTC
.	TRBV5-6	TRBJ2-5	.	CASSLDYTQYF	TGTGCCAGCAGCTTGGATTATACCCAGTACTTC
.	TRBV10-3	TRBJ1-6	TRBD1	CAIRGDSNSPLHF	TGTGCCATCAGGGGGGACAGTAATTCACCCCTCCACTTT
.	TRBV7-3	TRBJ1-5	TRBD1	CASRNRGPKSNQPQHF	TGTGCCAGCAGAAACAGGGGGCCGAAGAGCAATCAGCCCCAGCATTTT
.	TRBV5-1	TRBJ1-2	.	CASSLEPTLSDGYTF	TGCGCCAGCAGCTTGGAACCGACTTTAAGTGACGGCTACACCTTC
once	TRBV7-2	TRBJ1-2	.	CASSFFSGGTLGGYTF	TGTGCCAGCAGCTTTTTCTCGGGGGGGACCCTCGGTGGCTACACCTTC
.	TRBV6-5	TRBJ1-2	.	CASSTTNRGYTF	TGTGCCAGCAGCACTACGAATAGAGGCTACACCTTC
.	TRBV5-5	TRBJ1-2	.	CASSWDGANYGYTF	TGTGCCAGCAGCTGGGACGGGGCAAACTATGGCTACACCTTC
.	TRBV7-8	TRBJ1-2	.	CASSLVLPGANGYTF	TGTGCCAGCAGCTTAGTCCTACCAGGGGCCAATGGCTACACCTTC
few	TRBV5-6	TRBJ1-2	.	CASSLYGQLAFYGYTF	TGTGCCAGCAGCTTGTACGGACAGCTAGCCTTCTATGGCTACACCTTC
.	TRBV30	TRBJ2-7	.	CAWSERAGRSIHEQYF	TGTGCCTGGAGTGAACGTGCCGGACGGTCCATCCACGAGCAGTACTTC
once	TRBV5-5	TRBJ1-4	.	CASSLTTPSLGEKLFF	TGTGCCAGCAGCTTAACGACACCCTCATTAGGGGAAAAACTGTTTTTT
.	TRBV5-4	TRBJ1-1	.	CASSQSQQSEAFF	TGTGCCAGCAGCCAATCCCAACAGAGCGAAGCTTTCTTT
.	TRBV5-5	TRBJ2-6	.	CASSFRSGANVLTF	TGTGCCAGCAGCTTCCGTTCTGGGGCCAACGTCCTGACTTTC
.	TRBV11-2	TRBJ1-1	.	CASSLGVRGTEAFF	TGTGCCAGCAGCTTGGGGGTGAGAGGCACTGAAGCTTTCTTT
.	TRBV19	TRBJ2-6	.	CASSARESGANVLTF	TGTGCCAGTAGTGCCCGCGAATCCGGGGCCAACGTCCTGACTTTC
.	TRBV23-1	TRBJ1-3	.	CASSQSGRNRSGNTIYF	TGCGCCAGCAGTCAATCTGGGCGGAATAGATCTGGAAACACCATATATTTT
.	TRBV10-1	TRBJ2-7	.	CASSLSWSTYEQYF	TGCGCCAGCAGCCTCTCGTGGAGTACCTACGAGCAGTACTTC
.	TRBV18	TRBJ1-5	TRBD1	CASSADREGSQHF	TGTGCCAGCTCAGCGGACAGGGAAGGGTCCCAGCATTTT
.	TRBV27	TRBJ1-5	TRBD1	CASRRTGPNQPQHF	TGTGCCAGCAGGCGGACAGGACCCAATCAGCCCCAGCATTTT
.	TRBV18	TRBJ2-1	.	CASSPFSGLPYNEQFF	TGTGCCAGCTCACCATTTAGCGGTCTACCTTACAATGAGCAGTTCTTC
.	TRBV10-3	TRBJ2-7	TRBD1	CAISGLGIGTGDYEQYF	TGTGCCATCAGTGGGTTAGGGATAGGGACAGGGGACTACGAGCAGTACTTC
few	TRBV4-2	TRBJ2-1	.	CASSQAVGPHNEQFF	TGTGCCAGCAGCCAAGCCGTCGGACCCCACAATGAGCAGTTCTTC
.	TRBV7-9	TRBJ2-1	.	CASTLGGSEQFF	TGTGCCAGCACCTTAGGTGGTAGCGAGCAGTTCTTC
.	TRBV6-6	TRBJ1-2	.	CASSYSHLVNYGYTF	TGTGCCAGCAGTTACTCTCACCTGGTCAACTATGGCTACACCTTC
.	TRBV5-1	TRBJ2-6	TRBD1	CASSQGDRALIGANVLTF	TGCGCCAGCAGCCAGGGGGACAGGGCTCTTATAGGGGCCAACGTCCTGACTTTC
.	TRBV2	TRBJ2-7	.	CASSVGTPPEQYF	TGTGCCAGCAGTGTCGGGACCCCACCCGAGCAGTACTTC
.	TRBV5-4	TRBJ2-3	TRBD2	CASSLWLAGGGSTDTQYF	TGTGCCAGCAGCTTATGGCTAGCGGGGGGAGGTTCCACAGATACGCAGTATTTT